These 14 T cell receptor beta chains came from one sample sequenced in a study of control samples from healthy donors and cancer patients (TCRdb year 2020). Library preparation was by the immunoSEQ multiplex PCR assay. TCRdb took over this immuneACCESS table, retaining in-frame rearrangements with V and J assigned. Such tables are incomplete; in checked studies, under half of the missing clones stem from an unresolved V gene, and the remainder is unexplained. In all, the sample holds about 140,000 clones, and almost 90% of those were seen once. Under 2% of the sample is held by the ten biggest clonotypes. The sample was blood. The receptor source for this set is a man between 18 and 29 years old in good health.

CDR3 sequence reads: CASSVGGTFLAEAFF. The CDR3 bases are TGTGCCAGCAGCGTAGGGGGAACCTTCCTAGCGGAAGCTTTCTTT. This chain links TRBV9 with TRBJ1-1; no clear D. Germline lookup yields CDR1 SGDLS and CDR2 YYNGEE. V shed 0 bases and J shed 8 bases, with 17 bases lying between them. The length of the CDR3 is 15 residues.

This clone was seen more than once but under ten times. This chain uses TRBV11-2 with TRBJ2-2; the D gene is possibly TRBD1 (5 bases). Germline V gene lookup returns CDR1 SGHAT and CDR2 FQNNGV. With 4 bases removed from V and 3 bases from J, the gap between germline ends came to 15 bases. CDR3 length: 16 amino acids. The chain's CDR3 is CASSSTRIGDTGELFF. CDR3 nucleotides: TGTGCCAGCAGCTCTACGCGAATAGGGGACACCGGGGAGCTGTTTTTT.

V is TRBV11-3 and J is TRBJ2-1; a possible D gene is TRBD2 (6 bases). Germline V CDR1 and CDR2: SGHNT, YENEEA. Trimming removed 4 bases at V and 9 bases at J, with 13 bases between. The CDR3 extends over 13 amino acids. CDR3 DNA sequence: TGTGCCAGCAGCTCGCGACTAGACTCTGAGCAGTTCTTC. Translated: CASSSRLDSEQFF. Full variable domain (remainder filled in from reference TRBV11-3 and TRBJ2-1): EAGVVQSPRYKIIEKKQPVAFWCNPISGHNTLYWYLQNLGQGPELLIRYENEEAVDDSQLPKDRFSAERLKGVDSTLKIQPAELGDSAVYLCASSSRLDSEQFFGPGTRLTVL.

CDR3 protein: CASSSSPVGLNSPLHF. The CDR3 nucleotides are TGTGCCAGCAGTTCCTCACCGGTTGGACTTAATTCACCCCTCCACTTT. The chain links TRBV6-6 to TRBJ1-6; no clear D gene. The germline V and J ends were trimmed by 4 bases and 6 bases, with 16 bases remaining between them. The CDR3 contains 16 residues. Per germline, CDR1 MNHNY and CDR2 SVGAGI (reference sequence).

The chain joins TRBV6-5 to TRBJ2-3, with 7 positions matching TRBD2. J gave up 5 bases and V 4 bases, and 6 bases lay outside the gene matches. This CDR3 is built from 14 residues. Per the germline V gene, CDR1 is MNHEY and CDR2 is SVGAGI. The CDR3 loop is CASSFRRGKDTQYF. The CDR3 DNA sequence: TGTGCCAGCAGTTTTAGGCGGGGGAAAGATACGCAGTATTTT.

About this clone: One junction end does not reproduce the germline sequence, and a read error may be involved. The J gene is TRBJ2-5, the V gene TRBV6-5, with D perhaps TRBD1 (8 bases). The V gene's germline CDR1 is MNHEY and CDR2 SVGAGI. The CDR3 length is 15 residues. Here the CDR3 reads CASSYLQGGQETQYF. DNA of the CDR3: TGTGCCAGCAGCTACTTACAGGGGGGGCAAGAGACCCAGTACTTC.

The chain joins TRBV11-2 to TRBJ2-1; TRBD1 matches 8 bases. Germline lookup yields CDR1 SGHAT and CDR2 FQNNGV. V dropped 1 base and J dropped 7; count of bases not matched to a gene: 3. CDR3 length equals 14 residues. The CDR3 DNA sequence: TGTGCCAGCAGCTTAGTTAGGACAGGGAATGAGCAGTTCTTC. It specifies CASSLVRTGNEQFF.

The rearrangement links TRBV5-5 to TRBJ1-1; D remains ambiguous. The germline V and J ends were trimmed by 0 bases and 1 base, with 13 bases remaining between them. CDR1 and CDR2 from the germline V gene are SGHKS and YYEKEE (reference sequence). The CDR3 is 16 residues long. CDR3 nucleotides: TGTGCCAGCAGCTTGGGGGGTGGAGTCACGAACACTGAAGCTTTCTTT. Encoded protein: CASSLGGGVTNTEAFF. Supplemented by reference TRBV5-5 and TRBJ1-1, the full variable domain reads DAGVTQSPTHLIKTRGQQVTLRCSPISGHKSVSWYQQVLGQGPQFIFQYYEKEERGRGNFPDRFSARQFPNYSSELNVNALLLGDSALYLCASSLGGGVTNTEAFFGQGTRLTVV.

The chain links TRBV5-4 to TRBJ2-3; 10 bases line up with TRBD2. This CDR3 spans 16 amino acids. Per germline, CDR1 SGHNT and CDR2 YYREEE (reference sequence). The junction had 5 bases not matched to a gene; V was cut back by 4 bases and J by 0 bases. The CDR3 coding sequence is TGTGCCAGCAGCCCCCGGACTAGCGGTAGCACAGATACGCAGTATTTT. Translation gives CASSPRTSGSTDTQYF.

The rearrangement uses TRBV30 and TRBJ1-3; the match to TRBD1 covers 7 bases. CDR3 length: 17 amino acids. V lost 3 bases, J lost 0 bases, and 11 bases stayed unmatched. Germline V gene data show CDR1 as GTSNPN and CDR2 as SVGIG (reference sequence). CDR3 sequence reads: CAWRAYGTELSGNTIYF. CDR3 sequence (DNA): TGTGCCTGGAGGGCTTACGGGACAGAGCTCTCTGGAAACACCATATATTTT.

The genes are TRBV29-1 and TRBJ1-2; D ambiguous. This CDR3 is 10 amino acids long. The V end was cut by 4 bases, the J end by 7 bases, with 7 bases between. Germline values: CDR1 SQVTM, CDR2 ANQGSEA. The chain's CDR3 is CSVVSPGYTF. CDR3 coding DNA: TGCAGCGTTGTGTCGCCTGGCTACACCTTC.

This chain connects TRBV28 to TRBJ2-4, with D uncertain. The germline V and J ends were trimmed by 7 bases and 3 bases, with 19 bases remaining between them. The CDR3 contains 16 residues. Germline CDR1 MDHEN, CDR2 SYDVKM. CDR3 sequence (DNA): TGTGCCAGCACTCAGCCTGGGCGCGTTGGCAAAAACATTCAGTACTTC. This codes for CASTQPGRVGKNIQYF.

A note on this clone: The same CDR3 also results from other DNA sequences found in this sample. The V call is TRBV18, the J call TRBJ2-7, with D possibly being TRBD2 (5 bases). The CDR3 has 14 amino acids. The V end was cut by 2 bases, the J end by 7 bases, with 15 bases between. Per germline, CDR1 KGHSH and CDR2 LQKENI. CDR3 nucleotide sequence: TGTGCCAGCTCACCAACCGGAGGAGCACGGGAGCAGTACTTC. Its translation: CASSPTGGAREQYF.

The rearrangement links TRBV3-1 (or the pseudogene TRBV3-2) to TRBJ2-7, with D perhaps matching TRBD1 or TRBD2 (6 bases each). The CDR3 length is 14 residues. The germline V gene encodes CDR1 LGHDT and CDR2 YNNKEL (reference sequence). V shed 0 bases and J shed 3 bases, with 9 bases lying between them. The CDR3 nucleotides read TGTGCCAGCAGCCAAGAGGGGGGCTTCTACGAGCAGTACTTC. Its protein is CASSQEGGFYEQYF.